This T cell receptor beta chain was recorded in a study of T cells expressing NK-cell markers. Study as a whole: Seven sequenced donors out of eight were HCMV-seropositive, one seronegative.

Findings and caveats of the study: Several donors' CD3+CD56-NKG2C+ cells were dominated by the same clonotypes.

The CDR3 is made up of 12 amino acids. TCR beta cDNA was made by 5'RACE template switching with UMIs. TCRdb reanalyzed the 5' RACE reads and collapses them to one entry per CDR3 protein, without DNA. In all, the sample yields roughly 300,000 distinct CDR3 sequences. Points on this clonotype: No antigen is known for it.

The J gene is TRBJ2-7, the V gene TRBV1. TRBV1 is labeled a pseudogene. The clonotype comes from a woman between 18 and 70 years old in good health. The source material was blood T cells: a sorted CD56 or NKG2C T cell subset, CD4+ or CD8+ T cells, or bulk PBMC T cells (not recorded which). This chain's CDR3 is CTSSQRLYEQYF.